The present entry profiles one T cell receptor (beta chain) with its context. This sample stems from a study of blood T cell repertoires in COVID-19. The assay was immunoSEQ multiplex PCR, and TCRdb's table has in-frame clones only and misses some. Of approximately 440,000 clones in the sample, roughly 88% were seen once. CDR1 and CDR2 from the germline V gene are MNHEY and SMNVEV (reference sequence). This CDR3 has 10 amino acids. Trimming removed 8 bases from V and 9 bases from J, with 8 bases in between. The chain uses TRBV27 and TRBJ1-5, with D unresolved. This sequence was found in a man aged 18-30 years who had recovered from COVID-19. The sequenced sample consisted of PBMCs or T cells enriched from blood (not recorded which). The CDR3 nucleotides read TGTGCCAGCGGCCACCGGCCCCAGCATTTT. Protein sequence: CASGHRPQHF.